These 6 T cell receptor beta chains came from one sample sequenced in a study of blood T cell repertoires in COVID-19. Clones were sequenced by immunoSEQ multiplex PCR, and TCRdb holds only the in-frame ones, with some missing. Among some 150,000 clones listed, approximately 88% were seen once. Source material: peripheral blood. The receptor source for this set is a human donor in a cohort sampled during active COVID-19.

J is TRBJ1-2 and V is TRBV2; D possibly corresponds to TRBD1 (6 bases). V lost 2 bases and J lost 7, with 14 bases in between. This CDR3 has 14 amino acids. Germline-derived CDR1 and CDR2 are SNHLY and FYNNEI. The CDR3 spells CASSEYRADIGYTF. The CDR3 DNA sequence: TGTGCCAGCAGTGAATACAGGGCGGATATTGGCTACACCTTC.

This rearrangement joins TRBV6-6 to TRBJ1-3; no firm D call. The germline V gene has CDR1 MNHNY and CDR2 SVGAGI (reference sequence). Trimming removed 5 bases at V and 3 bases at J, with 11 bases between. There are 14 residues in the CDR3. CDR3 region: CASSQQFFGNTIYF. The CDR3 nucleotides are TGTGCCAGCAGTCAACAGTTCTTTGGAAACACCATATATTTT.

This clone was picked up many times. This sequence joins TRBV5-4 and TRBJ1-1, with D possibly TRBD1 on 5 matching bases. With 3 bases removed from V and 8 bases from J, the gap between germline ends came to 14 bases. Germline-derived CDR1 and CDR2 are SGHNT and YYREEE (reference sequence). This CDR3 region has 13 residues. The DNA of the CDR3 is TGTGCCAGCAGCTCGGGACTGTATGTCGAAGCTTTCTTT. It encodes CASSSGLYVEAFF.

Here the CDR3 DNA reads TGTGCCAGCAGCGATACAGGGGAAAAACTGTTTTTT. Amino acid sequence: CASSDTGEKLFF. The rearrangement joins TRBV12-3 or TRBV12-4 to TRBJ1-4; tentatively, D is TRBD1 (6 bases). The CDR3 spans 12 residues. The V and J ends lost 6 bases and 8 bases respectively, with 10 bases between them.

V gene TRBV9 combines with J gene TRBJ2-5, with no clear D. Trimming cost V 0 bases and J 1 base, with 10 bases left between them. The CDR3 length is 15 residues. The germline V gene encodes CDR1 SGDLS and CDR2 YYNGEE. For the CDR3, the DNA is TGTGCCAGCAGCGTAGAAGCCACCGCCCAAGAGACCCAGTACTTC. Translation gives CASSVEATAQETQYF.

The J gene is TRBJ1-1, the V gene TRBV6-2 or TRBV6-3, with D possibly matching TRBD1 (6 bases). The V gene's germline CDR1 is MNHEY and CDR2 SVGEGT. V was cut by 6 bases and J by 6 bases, with 26 bases left in between. The CDR3 spans 17 residues. The CDR3 here is CASSTWSLDSWSAEAFF. The CDR3 DNA reads TGTGCCAGCAGCACTTGGTCCTTGGACAGTTGGAGCGCTGAAGCTTTCTTT.